A single sample gave rise to the 22 T cell receptor beta chains below, sequenced in a study of shared clonotypes between healthy human individuals. The table came from immunoSEQ multiplex PCR; TCRdb's copy has only in-frame clones and leaves some out. The table has 1,100,000 or so clones, about four fifths seen once. The sample comprised memory CD4+ T cells from PBMCs. Subset given: CD45RA-negative fraction. Receptors originate from a man aged 18 to 29 in good health. Some clones in this sample may be carry-over from other donors' samples.

This clone appeared a single time. Other DNA sequences in the same sample also yield this CDR3. This chain joins TRBV27 and TRBJ1-4, with D perhaps TRBD1 (6 bases). Germline V gene data show CDR1 as MNHEY and CDR2 as SMNVEV (reference sequence). The CDR3 is 13 amino acids. Trimming took 3 bases from V and 8 from J, leaving 10 bases between them. The CDR3 bases are TGTGCCAGCAGTTTTGGGGGGCTGGAAAAACTGTTTTTT. Translation gives CASSFGGLEKLFF. Looking up the rest from reference TRBV27 and TRBJ1-4 gives the full variable domain: EAQVTQNPRYLITVTGKKLTVTCSQNMNHEYMSWYRQDPGLGLRQIYYSMNVEVTDKGDVPEGYKVSRKEKRNFPLILESPSPNQTSLYFCASSFGGLEKLFFGSGTQLSVL.

The chain combines TRBV7-2 with TRBJ1-2; tentatively, D is TRBD1 (5 bases). This CDR3 is 15 amino acids long. Germline V gene lookup returns CDR1 SGHTA and CDR2 FQGNSA. The V end lost 1 base, the J end lost 4 bases, and 13 bases lay between the germline ends. The DNA of the CDR3 is TGTGCCAGCAGCTTAGTTAGCGACAGTAGCTATGGCTACACCTTC. This codes for CASSLVSDSSYGYTF. The full variable domain, in which reference TRBV7-2 and TRBJ1-2 provide the parts outside the CDR3, is GAGVSQSPSNKVTEKGKDVELRCDPISGHTALYWYRQSLGQGLEFLIYFQGNSAPDKSGLPSDRFSAERTGGSVSTLTIQRTQQEDSAVYLCASSLVSDSSYGYTFGSGTRLTVV.

Worth noting for this clone: A much larger clone differs by one base, so this may be a read error. This specimen includes other DNA sequences encoding the same CDR3. The chain combines TRBV5-1 with TRBJ1-4; the D gene is possibly TRBD1 (6 bases). The CDR3 has 15 residues. Germline CDR1 and CDR2: SGHRS and YFSETQ. The CDR3 reads CASSIGTTTNEKLFF. In DNA, the CDR3 is TGCGCCAGCAGCATCGGGACAACAACTAATGAAAAATTGTTTTTT.

The chain is built from TRBV27 and TRBJ2-1; 7 nucleotides align to TRBD1. V shed 6 bases, J shed 5 bases, and the junction held 7 bases outside the gene matches. The CDR3 covers 14 residues. In germline, CDR1 is MNHEY, CDR2 SMNVEV (reference sequence). In DNA, the CDR3 is TGTGCCAGCAGCCGGCAGGGGGAACACAATGAGCAGTTCTTC. Its protein is CASSRQGEHNEQFF.

The chain joins TRBV28 to TRBJ2-7; 7 bases fit TRBD1. The CDR3 length is 13 residues. Losses at the gene ends were 8 bases for V and 3 bases for J; bases not matched to a gene: 7. CDR1 and CDR2 (germline): MDHEN, SYDVKM. DNA for the CDR3: TGTGCCAGCCGCCCGGGACAGTACTACGAGCAGTACTTC. Amino acid sequence: CASRPGQYYEQYF.

The rearrangement links TRBV11-2 to TRBJ2-7; D tentatively fits TRBD1 or TRBD2 (5 bases each). V lost 5 bases, J lost 6 bases, and 26 bases lay in between. The CDR3 runs 17 residues. Germline assignment: CDR1 SGHAT and CDR2 FQNNGV. CDR3 in amino acids: CASSQPILRGAAREQYF. As DNA, the CDR3 is TGTGCCAGCAGCCAACCCATCCTACGGGGCGCCGCACGCGAGCAGTACTTC.

On this clone itself: The germline gene is not matched at one end of the junction; a read error may be the cause. CDR3 sequence: CAWSGDIADAQYF. CDR3 DNA sequence: TGTGCCTGGTCAGGGGATATAGCAGATGCGCAGTATTTT. This rearrangement joins TRBV30 to TRBJ2-3; D perhaps matches TRBD1 (6 bases). CDR3 length: 13 amino acids. Germline V CDR1 and CDR2: GTSNPN, SVGIG (reference sequence).

In its sample, this clone was seen a few times. V gene TRBV5-1 combines with J gene TRBJ2-3; TRBD2 matches at 7 bases. CDR1 and CDR2 (germline): SGHRS, YFSETQ. V dropped 4 bases and J dropped 0; count of bases not matched to a gene: 5. The length of the CDR3 is 15 residues. The CDR3 bases are TGCGCCAGCAGCATATGGACTAGTAGCACAGATACGCAGTATTTT. Protein product: CASSIWTSSTDTQYF.

The J gene is TRBJ2-2, the V gene TRBV7-2; D remains ambiguous. The CDR3 consists of 12 residues. Trimming took 6 bases from V and 6 from J, leaving 8 bases between them. In germline, CDR1 is SGHTA, CDR2 FQGNSA. In nucleotides, the CDR3 is TGTGCCAGCAGTACGAGACCCGGGGAGCTGTTTTTT. It translates to CASSTRPGELFF.

The count of this clone is one. The rearrangement links TRBV28 to TRBJ2-1; the match to TRBD1 covers 8 bases. Germline V lookup: CDR1 MDHEN, CDR2 SYDVKM. V lost 1 base, J lost 5 bases, and 10 bases stayed unmatched. The CDR3 contains 17 residues. Here the CDR3 reads CASSLLRRQGAHNEQFF. CDR3 nucleotides: TGTGCCAGCAGTTTATTAAGGCGGCAGGGGGCCCACAATGAGCAGTTCTTC.

This clone was counted a few times. The J gene is TRBJ2-6, the V gene TRBV30; D remains ambiguous. Looked up from germline, CDR1 is GTSNPN and CDR2 is SVGIG (reference sequence). CDR3 length equals 13 residues. The V end lost 8 bases, the J end lost 0 bases, and 8 bases lay between the germline ends. The CDR3 reads CAGRNSGANVLTF. CDR3 DNA sequence: TGTGCCGGTCGGAACTCTGGGGCCAACGTCCTGACTTTC.

V is TRBV5-1 and J is TRBJ1-1, with unresolved D. This CDR3 region has 15 residues. Per germline, CDR1 SGHRS and CDR2 YFSETQ. Trimming shortened V by 0 bases and J by 1 base, and 10 bases separated the two germline ends. CDR3 residues: CASSLVEGGNTEAFF. For the CDR3, the DNA is TGCGCCAGCAGCTTGGTTGAGGGCGGGAACACTGAAGCTTTCTTT.

The chain combines TRBV7-2 with TRBJ1-2; D is unclear. The germline V gene has CDR1 SGHTA and CDR2 FQGNSA. CDR3 length: 14 amino acids. The germline V and J ends were trimmed by 2 bases and 1 base, with 8 bases remaining between them. CDR3 loop: CASSLQSSNYGYTF. The CDR3 nucleotides are TGTGCCAGCAGCTTACAATCAAGTAACTATGGCTACACCTTC.

The chain couples TRBV18 to TRBJ2-2; 9 bases fit TRBD1. Unmatched junction bases numbered 1, after V lost 3 bases and J lost 5 bases. The germline CDR1 and CDR2 sequences are KGHSH and LQKENI. This CDR3 contains 14 residues. CDR3 DNA sequence: TGTGCCAGCTCACCCGGGACAGGGACCGGGGAGCTGTTTTTT. The encoded protein is CASSPGTGTGELFF.

The chain employs TRBV4-1 and TRBJ1-5; no definite D call. V was shortened by 0 bases and J by 7 bases, with 10 bases between the two germline ends. Germline CDR1 and CDR2: MGHRA and YSYEKL. This CDR3 contains 14 residues. The CDR3 nucleotides are TGCGCCAGCAGCCAAGATGGACCGGGGCAGCCCCAGCATTTT. It encodes CASSQDGPGQPQHF.

J is TRBJ2-1 and V is TRBV29-1; TRBD2 aligns across 12 bases. The germline V gene has CDR1 SQVTM and CDR2 ANQGSEA. After removal of 3 bases from V and 9 bases from J, the junction contained 9 bases not matched to a gene. The CDR3 extends over 15 amino acids. This CDR3 reads CSVDRLAGVTAEQFF. The DNA of the CDR3 is TGCAGCGTTGACCGACTAGCGGGAGTTACAGCTGAGCAGTTCTTC.

The rearrangement uses TRBV5-1 and TRBJ2-7; 12 bases match TRBD2. V dropped 4 bases and J dropped 5; count of bases not matched to a gene: 7. CDR3 length equals 15 residues. Germline-derived CDR1 and CDR2 are SGHRS and YFSETQ. The CDR3 coding sequence is TGCGCCAGCAGCGAAGGGACTAGCGGGCAGGACGAGCAGTACTTC. Its translation: CASSEGTSGQDEQYF.

The chain uses TRBV10-3 and TRBJ2-7, with D perhaps matching TRBD1 (6 bases). Germline-derived CDR1 and CDR2 are ENHRY and SYGVKD. V was cut by 6 bases and J by 6 bases, with 18 bases left in between. The CDR3 is 14 residues long. The CDR3 DNA follows: TGTGCCATCAGACCGGGAACAGGGAGTGTCGAGCAGTACTTC. This sequence encodes CAIRPGTGSVEQYF.

This clone was detected once. The rearrangement joins TRBV2 to TRBJ1-4; possibly TRBD1 for D (6 bases). Germline CDR1 and CDR2: SNHLY and FYNNEI. V dropped 6 bases and J dropped 5 bases, with 13 bases sitting between them. There are 14 residues in the CDR3. In DNA, the CDR3 is TGTGCCAGCAGACCGACAGGATTGAATGAAAAACTGTTTTTT. It codes for CASRPTGLNEKLFF.

V usage is TRBV7-9 and J usage is TRBJ2-5; 9 nucleotides agree with TRBD2. The germline gives CDR1 SEHNR, CDR2 FQNEAQ (reference sequence). The J segment lost 4 bases and the V segment lost 0 bases, leaving 3 bases of the junction unmatched. This CDR3 spans 15 amino acids. This CDR3 reads CASSLALAGIETQYF. The CDR3 DNA sequence: TGTGCCAGCAGCTTAGCTCTAGCGGGAATAGAGACCCAGTACTTC.

The CDR3 coding sequence is TGTGCCAGCAGCTTAGCAATCGGGGTTAACTACGAGCAGTACTTC. Protein: CASSLAIGVNYEQYF. The chain is built from TRBV7-9 and TRBJ2-7; TRBD2 is a possible D gene (5 bases). CDR1 is SEHNR, CDR2 FQNEAQ, per germline (reference sequence). Trimming left V 0 bases short and J 3 bases short, with 12 bases between. The CDR3 contains 15 residues.

This chain links TRBV28 with TRBJ2-7; 7 bases are shared with TRBD1. Germline V gene sequence: CDR1 MDHEN, CDR2 SYDVKM. Trimming cost V 6 bases and J 4 bases; bases outside gene matches: 12. The CDR3 totals 15 residues. The CDR3 nucleotides are TGTGCCAGCAGGGCGACAGGGTTAGGGGGATACGAGCAGTACTTC. It is translated as CASRATGLGGYEQYF.